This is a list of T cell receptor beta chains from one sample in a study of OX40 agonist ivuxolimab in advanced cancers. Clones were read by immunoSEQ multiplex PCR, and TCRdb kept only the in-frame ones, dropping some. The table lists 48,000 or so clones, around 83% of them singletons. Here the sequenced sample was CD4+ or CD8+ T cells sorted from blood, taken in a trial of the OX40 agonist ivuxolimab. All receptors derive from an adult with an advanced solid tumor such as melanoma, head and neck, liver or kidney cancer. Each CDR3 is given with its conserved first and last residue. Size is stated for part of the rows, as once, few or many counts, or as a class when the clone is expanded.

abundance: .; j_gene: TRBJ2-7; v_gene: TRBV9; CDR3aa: CASSPSGSRVNEQYF
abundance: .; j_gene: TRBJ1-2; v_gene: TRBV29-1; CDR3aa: CSVSGGNYGYTF
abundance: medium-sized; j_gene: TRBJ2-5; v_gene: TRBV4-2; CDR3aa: CASSQGGLAGGPGETQYF
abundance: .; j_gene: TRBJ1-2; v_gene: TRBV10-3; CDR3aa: CAISDGGYYGYTF
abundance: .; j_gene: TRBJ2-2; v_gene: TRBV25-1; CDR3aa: CASSEEVLGNGGELFF
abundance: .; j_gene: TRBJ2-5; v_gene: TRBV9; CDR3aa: CASSVGLAGGEETQYF
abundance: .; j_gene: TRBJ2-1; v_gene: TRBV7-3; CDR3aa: CASSDRGNNEQFF
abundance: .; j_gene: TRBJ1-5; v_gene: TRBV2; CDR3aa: CASTGLRSDQPQHF
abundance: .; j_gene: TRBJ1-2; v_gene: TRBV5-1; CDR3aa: CASSEDGHYTF
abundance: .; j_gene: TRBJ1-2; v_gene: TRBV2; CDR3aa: CASSGRNYGYTF
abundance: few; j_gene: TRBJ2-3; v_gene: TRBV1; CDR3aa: CTSSQGLAGVVDTQYF
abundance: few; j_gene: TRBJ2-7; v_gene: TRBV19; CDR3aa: CASSMGTGAPYEQYF
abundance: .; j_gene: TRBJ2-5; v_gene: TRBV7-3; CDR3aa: CASSPHSGGRETQYF
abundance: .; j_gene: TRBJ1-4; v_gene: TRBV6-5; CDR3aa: CASSTGFSANEKLFF
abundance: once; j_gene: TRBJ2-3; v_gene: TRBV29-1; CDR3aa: CSVGRTPTDTQYF
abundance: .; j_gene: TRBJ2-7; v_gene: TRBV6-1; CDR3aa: CASSERPAGKRYEQYF
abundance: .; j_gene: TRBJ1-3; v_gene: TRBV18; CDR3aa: CASSLQSSGNTIYF
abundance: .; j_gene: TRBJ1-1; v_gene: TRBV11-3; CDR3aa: CASSFSTGMNTEAFF
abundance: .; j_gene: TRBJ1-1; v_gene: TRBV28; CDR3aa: CASTGRGWVRMNTEAFF
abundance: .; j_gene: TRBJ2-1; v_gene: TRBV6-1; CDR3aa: CASTPLEGGEQFF
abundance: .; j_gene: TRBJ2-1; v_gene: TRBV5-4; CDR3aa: CASSLLAGANEQFF
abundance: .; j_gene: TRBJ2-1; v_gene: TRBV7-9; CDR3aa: CASSKGQIVDNEQFF
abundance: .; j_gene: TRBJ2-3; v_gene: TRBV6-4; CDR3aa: CASSDSATSTDTQYF
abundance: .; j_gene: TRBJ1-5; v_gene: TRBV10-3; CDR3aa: CASEDSSNQPQHF
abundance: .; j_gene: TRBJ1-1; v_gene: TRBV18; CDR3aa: CASSPFPGTTDEAFF
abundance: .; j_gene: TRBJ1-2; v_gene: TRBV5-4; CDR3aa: CASSLPQKGYGYTF
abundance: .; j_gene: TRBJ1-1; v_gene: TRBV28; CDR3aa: CASRSTGTGGVTEAFF
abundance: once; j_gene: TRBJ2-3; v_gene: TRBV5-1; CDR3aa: CASSFNGRIGDTQYF
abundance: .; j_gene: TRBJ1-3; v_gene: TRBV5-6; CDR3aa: CASSLRQARRSGNTIYF
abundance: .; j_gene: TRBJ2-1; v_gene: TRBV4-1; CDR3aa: CASSQKWGYLTPSSYNEQFF
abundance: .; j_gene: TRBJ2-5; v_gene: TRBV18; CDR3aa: CASSPPTRVETQYF
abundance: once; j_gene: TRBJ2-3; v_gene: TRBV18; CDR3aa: CASSSLDRGESDTQYF
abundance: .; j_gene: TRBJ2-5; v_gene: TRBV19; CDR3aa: CASSRQRTETQYF